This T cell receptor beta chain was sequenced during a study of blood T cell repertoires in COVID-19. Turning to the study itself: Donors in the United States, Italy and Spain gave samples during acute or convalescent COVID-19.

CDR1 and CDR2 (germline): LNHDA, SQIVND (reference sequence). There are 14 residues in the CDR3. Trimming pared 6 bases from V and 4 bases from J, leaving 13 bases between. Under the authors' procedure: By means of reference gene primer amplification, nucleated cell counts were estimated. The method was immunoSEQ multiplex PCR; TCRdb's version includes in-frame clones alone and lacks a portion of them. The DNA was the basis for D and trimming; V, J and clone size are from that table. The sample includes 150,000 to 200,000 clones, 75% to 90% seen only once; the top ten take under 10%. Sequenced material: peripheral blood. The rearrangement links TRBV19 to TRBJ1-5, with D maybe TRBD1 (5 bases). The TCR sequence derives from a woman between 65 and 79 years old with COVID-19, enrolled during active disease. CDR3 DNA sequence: TGTGCCAGTAGGATGGACAAGTTGAATCAGCCCCAGCATTTT. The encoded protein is CASRMDKLNQPQHF.